This T cell receptor beta chain was observed in a study of blood T cell repertoires in COVID-19. The wider study: Italy, Spain and the United States were the sources of the convalescent and acute COVID-19 samples. Sample material is recorded as cDNA or gDNA derived from T cells, B-cell-depleted T cells, or PBMCs.

Under the authors' procedure: Cell counts per sample came from amplifying reference gene primers. Libraries were prepared by immunoSEQ multiplex PCR; TCRdb keeps only in-frame clonotypes and omits some of them. That table is the source of V, J and clone size, and D and trimming were worked out from the DNA. The sample shows 120,000 to 150,000 clones, more than 65% of them seen only once. This clonotype was sampled from an elderly man with acute or convalescent COVID-19. The sequenced sample consisted of peripheral blood.

DNA of the CDR3: TGTGCCAGCAGTGAGCGGGGGGCCCCGGGGAATGAGCAGTTCTTC. Translated, it gives CASSERGAPGNEQFF. This chain joins TRBV2 and TRBJ2-1; TRBD2 matches 8 bases. The germline V gene encodes CDR1 SNHLY and CDR2 FYNNEI. The CDR3 is 15 residues long. The V and J ends lost 3 bases and 7 bases, in that order; junction bases with no gene match: 8.